One and the same sample provided the 18 T cell receptor beta chains below, sequenced in a study of T cell repertoires in cytomegalovirus infection. TCRdb fed the reads into MiXCR, producing one record per CDR3 protein. Altogether some 800,000 distinct CDR3 sequences are present, about 33% being singletons, with the ten largest covering 9.5% to 15%. No antigen is known for these receptors. Sample: cultured CD8+ T cells from PBMCs, taken from culture after CMV antigen stimulation. Every receptor here comes from a human donor in good health (CMV status not recorded). Some clones in this sample may be carry-over from other donors' samples.

This clonotype occurred a few times. The chain is built from TRBV6-5 and TRBJ2-4, with no clear D. This CDR3 contains 16 residues. Germline V gene data show CDR1 as MNHEY and CDR2 as SVGAGI. Trimming shortened V by 8 bases and J by 1 base, and 18 bases separated the two germline ends. DNA of the CDR3: TGTGCCAGCCGGGCTCGACCGACTCTGGCCAAAAACATTCAGTACTTC. Translation gives CASRARPTLAKNIQYF.

This chain connects TRBV12-3 or TRBV12-4 to TRBJ1-1; 7 nucleotides agree with TRBD1. The CDR3 runs to 12 residues. The junction had 6 bases not matched to a gene; V was cut back by 6 bases and J by 8 bases. The CDR3 DNA reads as TGTGCCAGCAGGCCTACAGGGGTGGAAGCTTTCTTT. This gives the protein CASRPTGVEAFF.

The gene calls are TRBV7-3 and TRBJ2-7; D not certain. This CDR3 comprises 17 residues. Trimming shortened V by 0 bases and J by 2 bases, and 17 bases separated the two germline ends. CDR1 is SGHTA, CDR2 FQGTGA, per germline. CDR3 amino acids: CASSLTHRPRHAYEQYV. For the CDR3, the DNA is TGTGCCAGCAGCTTAACCCATCGTCCCCGGCACGCCTACGAGCAGTACGTC.

This clonotype has just a few counts. The chain carries TRBV12-3 or TRBV12-4 and TRBJ2-3; 7 nucleotides align to TRBD2. Trimming removed 6 bases from V and 7 bases from J; junction bases left unmatched: 7. The length of the CDR3 is 13 residues. CDR3 in amino acids: CASSDGTIHTQYF. For the CDR3, the DNA is TGTGCCAGCAGCGACGGGACTATTCATACGCAGTATTTT.

This clonotype was detected only a few times. The genes are TRBV27 and TRBJ2-1; 8 nucleotides agree with TRBD2. Trimming cost V 4 bases and J 0 bases; bases outside gene matches: 5. CDR1 MNHEY and CDR2 SMNVEV come from the germline V gene (reference sequence). The CDR3 consists of 16 residues. The CDR3 sequence is CASSSSGGYSYNEQFF. CDR3 sequence (DNA): TGTGCCAGCAGTTCCAGCGGGGGCTACTCCTACAATGAGCAGTTCTTC.

The chain joins TRBV5-4 to TRBJ1-1; D uncertain. Germline values: CDR1 SGHNT, CDR2 YYREEE (reference sequence). This CDR3 has 13 amino acids. V lost 4 bases, J lost 7 bases, and 14 bases lay in between. CDR3 loop: CASSPDNSVEAFF. The CDR3 region has the DNA TGTGCCAGCAGCCCCGATAACAGTGTTGAAGCTTTCTTT.

A few counts support this clonotype. The rearrangement links TRBV7-9 to TRBJ2-3, with 12 bases that match TRBD2. CDR3 length: 15 residues. Looked up from germline, CDR1 is SEHNR and CDR2 is FQNEAQ (reference sequence). V dropped 5 bases and J dropped 6; count of bases not matched to a gene: 6. CDR3 sequence (DNA): TGTGCCAGCAGCCGTGTGGGACTAGCGGGCGATACGCAGTATTTT. This encodes CASSRVGLAGDTQYF.

This clonotype was seen a few times. The rearrangement uses TRBV19 and TRBJ2-1; 7 bases are a match to TRBD2. J gave up 4 bases and V 6 bases, and 9 bases lay outside the gene matches. This CDR3 contains 15 residues. Per germline, CDR1 LNHDA and CDR2 SQIVND (reference sequence). CDR3 amino acids: CASSVPGLKYNEQFF. DNA of the CDR3: TGTGCCAGTAGCGTCCCGGGACTAAAATACAATGAGCAGTTCTTC.

This clonotype was counted between two and nine times. The genes are TRBV7-6 and TRBJ2-7; D remains unclear. The germline V and J ends were trimmed by 1 base and 1 base, with 11 bases remaining between them. There are 15 residues in the CDR3. Germline CDR1 reads SGHVS; CDR2 reads FNYEAQ. Written as DNA, the CDR3 is TGTGCCAGCAGCTTAGAAACAACGTTTTCCTACGAGCAGTACTTC. Protein product: CASSLETTFSYEQYF.

The V and J genes are TRBV12-5 and TRBJ1-6; no reliable D call. The CDR3 runs to 19 residues. The ends were cut back, 1 base at V and 0 bases at J, with 16 bases in the middle. The germline gives CDR1 LGHNT, CDR2 FRNRAP. CDR3 sequence reads: CASGLGERAPSSYNSPLHF. The CDR3 DNA reads TGTGCTAGTGGTTTGGGGGAGAGGGCTCCTAGCTCCTATAATTCACCCCTCCACTTT.

This clonotype was recorded a few times. The genes are TRBV4-3 and TRBJ1-1, with D possibly being TRBD1 (6 bases). This CDR3 is built from 12 residues. Trimming removed 1 base at V and 11 bases at J, with 11 bases between. Germline V gene sequence: CDR1 LGHNA, CDR2 YSLEER. The CDR3 coding sequence is TGCGCCAGCAGCCAAGGTCACAGGGACGCTTTCTTT. It specifies CASSQGHRDAFF.

This clonotype was found a few times. The V call is TRBV9, the J call TRBJ1-3, with D tentatively TRBD1 (6 bases). The germline gives CDR1 SGDLS, CDR2 YYNGEE. The CDR3 length is 18 residues. The V end was cut by 0 bases, the J end by 0 bases, with 16 bases between. The CDR3 bases are TGTGCCAGCAGCGTAGCTATGGACAGTTGGTCCTCTGGAAACACCATATATTTT. It translates to CASSVAMDSWSSGNTIYF.

There are a few counts of this clonotype. The J gene is TRBJ2-7, the V gene TRBV27, with D perhaps TRBD1 or TRBD2 (5 bases each). Germline V CDR1 and CDR2: MNHEY, SMNVEV (reference sequence). Trimming removed 4 bases at V and 3 bases at J, with 13 bases between. This CDR3 region has 14 residues. CDR3 in amino acids: CASSSLPGRYEQYF. The CDR3 DNA reads TGTGCCAGCAGTTCACTCCCGGGACGCTACGAGCAGTACTTC.

This chain connects TRBV12-3 or TRBV12-4 to TRBJ1-1, with no clear D. Trimming stripped 3 bases from V and 6 bases from J, with 11 bases between. The CDR3 contains 13 residues. This chain's CDR3 is CASSFGQAAEAFF. CDR3 DNA sequence: TGTGCCAGCAGTTTCGGTCAGGCGGCTGAAGCTTTCTTT.

This chain links TRBV6-2 or TRBV6-3 with TRBJ1-2; D ambiguous. Looked up from germline, CDR1 is MNHEY and CDR2 is SVGEGT. V was shortened by 0 bases and J by 8 bases, with 13 bases between the two germline ends. The CDR3 extends over 14 amino acids. CDR3 DNA sequence: TGTGCCAGCAGTTACTCAGGAGGGATCGACGGCTACACCTTC. Encoded protein: CASSYSGGIDGYTF.

This clonotype was seen at least ten times. The chain combines TRBV7-8 with TRBJ1-5; D is unclear. The CDR3 runs to 15 residues. Looked up from germline, CDR1 is SGHVS and CDR2 is FQNEAQ. V lost 3 bases and J lost 1, with 10 bases in between. The DNA for the CDR3 is TGTGCCAGCAGCTTTCTTCCTGGCAGCAATCAGCCCCAGCATTTT. It codes for CASSFLPGSNQPQHF.

In the case of this clonotype: A junction boundary mismatches the germline segment, possibly from a read error. The rearrangement uses TRBV4-1 and TRBJ2-3; 10 nucleotides line up with TRBD2. CDR1 is MGHRA, CDR2 YSYEKL, per germline. The CDR3 loop spans 17 amino acids. CDR3 sequence: CTSSQRERGGSTDTQYF. The CDR3 DNA reads as TGCACCAGCAGCCAAAGGGAGCGGGGGGGGAGCACAGATACGCAGTATTTT.

Only a few counts were recorded for this clonotype. This sequence joins TRBV7-3 and TRBJ2-7; possibly TRBD1 for D (6 bases). CDR1 is SGHTA and CDR2 is FQGTGA in the germline V gene. V was shortened by 5 bases and J by 4 bases, with 21 bases between the two germline ends. The CDR3 is made up of 16 amino acids. DNA for the CDR3: TGTGCCAGCAGCACCTCGGACAGAAGGGGAGCTTACGAGCAGTACGTC. Translated, it gives CASSTSDRRGAYEQYV.